This note documents a single T cell receptor (beta chain) sequence. The data stem from a study of blood T cell repertoires in COVID-19. Background on the study: Acute and convalescent COVID-19 samples came from the United States, Italy and Spain.

CDR1 SGHVS and CDR2 FQNEAQ come from the germline V gene. The CDR3 sequence is 15 residues long. The ends were cut back, 0 bases at V and 4 bases at J, with 9 bases in the middle. Those enrolled in Seattle joined during active infection and were followed longitudinally afterward. TCRdb keeps only in-frame clones here, not all; method: immunoSEQ multiplex PCR. This sample yields fewer than 300,000 clones, of which approximately 89% are seen a single time; 2% to 2.5% belongs to the top ten. The TCR was taken from a woman aged 30 to 39 with COVID-19, enrolled during active disease. The chain combines TRBV7-8 with TRBJ2-2; TRBD1 is a possible D gene (6 bases). The specimen sequenced was peripheral blood. CDR3 DNA sequence: TGTGCCAGCAGCTTAGCTGGACAGACCACCGGGGAGCTGTTTTTT. Translation gives CASSLAGQTTGELFF.